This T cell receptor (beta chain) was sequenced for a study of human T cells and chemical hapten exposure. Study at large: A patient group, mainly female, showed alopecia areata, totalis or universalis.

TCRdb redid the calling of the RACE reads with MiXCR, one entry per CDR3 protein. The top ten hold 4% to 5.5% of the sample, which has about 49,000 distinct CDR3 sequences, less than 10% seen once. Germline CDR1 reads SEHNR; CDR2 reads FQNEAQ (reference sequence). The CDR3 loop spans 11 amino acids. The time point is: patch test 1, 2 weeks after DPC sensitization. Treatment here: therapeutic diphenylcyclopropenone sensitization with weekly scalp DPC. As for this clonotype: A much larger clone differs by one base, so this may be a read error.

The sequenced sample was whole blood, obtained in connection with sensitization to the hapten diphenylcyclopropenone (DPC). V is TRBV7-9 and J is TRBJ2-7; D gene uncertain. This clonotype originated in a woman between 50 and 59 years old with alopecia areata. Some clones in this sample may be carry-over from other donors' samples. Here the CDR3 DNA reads TGTGCCAGCAGCTTACAATACGGGCAGTACTTC. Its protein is CASSLQYGQYF.